The rows below give T cell receptor beta chains drawn from one sample of a study of blood T cell repertoires in COVID-19. Sequencing used immunoSEQ multiplex PCR; TCRdb keeps in-frame clones, though not all of them. Altogether roughly 350,000 clones are present, around nine tenths being singletons, with the ten largest covering more than 3%. The sequenced sample consisted of peripheral blood. The receptors were gathered from a woman in her 50s with active or convalescent COVID-19. Each CDR3 is given without its conserved first and last residue. The D gene is left open where the match is weak.

CDR3 | J | D | V
ASSQVRPPGETQY | TRBJ2-5 | NA | TRBV14
ASSPASRNTEAF | TRBJ1-1 | NA | TRBV18
ASSTGLQSNQPQH | TRBJ1-5 | NA | TRBV7-2
ASSLSSGYEQY | TRBJ2-7 | NA | TRBV7-3
ASSRTFRTGGRSGNQPQH | TRBJ1-5 | TRBD1 | TRBV6-2/TRBV6-3
ASSYERVETQY | TRBJ2-5 | NA | TRBV6-2/TRBV6-3
SVAPPGGGYT | TRBJ1-2 | NA | TRBV29-1
ASTSAGQKNEKLF | TRBJ1-4 | TRBD1 | TRBV5-5
ASSKRTGLNTGELF | TRBJ2-2 | TRBD1 | TRBV11-2
AISAGTDSSYEQY | TRBJ2-7 | TRBD1 | TRBV10-3
ASRRQWNEQY | TRBJ2-7 | NA | TRBV2
ASSQEQGSYNEQF | TRBJ2-1 | NA | TRBV4-3
ASSESPQGATDTQY | TRBJ2-3 | TRBD1 | TRBV4-1
ASSLPGQGAYEQY | TRBJ2-7 | TRBD1 | TRBV13
ATSDALAGGGTDTQY | TRBJ2-3 | TRBD2 | TRBV24-1
ASSQTGLENRQETQY | TRBJ2-5 | TRBD2 | TRBV4-2
ASSLGGLVKETQY | TRBJ2-5 | TRBD2 | TRBV11-2
AWGRRTGLALWDNEQF | TRBJ2-1 | NA | TRBV30
ASSFEPSATGLYNEQF | TRBJ2-1 | TRBD1 | TRBV27
ASSSGQGGEKLF | TRBJ1-4 | TRBD1 | TRBV5-1
ASSPGTRPLEQF | TRBJ2-1 | NA | TRBV5-1
AWSSDRNTEAF | TRBJ1-1 | NA | TRBV30
ASSQERALYGYT | TRBJ1-2 | NA | TRBV14